The clone carrying this T cell receptor beta chain was counted between two and nine times. The target antigen is unknown. The PCR made use of 60 Vbeta and 13 Jbeta primers. Measured with immunoSEQ multiplex PCR; TCRdb has only the in-frame clones, and not every one. In the table there are some 98,000 clones, roughly four fifths of which are singletons. This CDR3 is built from 16 residues. Germline values: CDR1 MRHNA, CDR2 SNTAGT. V was pared by 5 bases and J by 5 bases, with 21 bases between. Whereas donors were nominally healthy upon sampling, unrecorded immune exposures were probable. The data were obtained in a study of cytomegalovirus exposure and HLA in healthy donors. General observations from the study: Reports described diagnosis of cytomegalovirus status by the classifier as highly specific and sensitive. Later on, a genetic analysis was performed. It linked a missense variant in DCLRE1C with V- and J-gene trimming of TCR beta. It was reported in a later analysis that an Asian-associated ancestry cluster showed fewer N-insertions than the roughly 710-donor mean.

The V call is TRBV6-4, the J call TRBJ2-5; D is possibly TRBD1 (7 bases). The source is a human donor in good health. Specimen: PBMCs. The CDR3 bases are TGTGCCAGCAGTCCGTCCGGTACAGGGGCGGGGGAGACCCAGTACTTC. Translation gives CASSPSGTGAGETQYF.